The rows below give T cell receptor beta chains drawn from one sample of a study of beta chain features in type 1 diabetes. Produced via immunoSEQ multiplex PCR; TCRdb's table is partial and in-frame only. Of under 400,000 clones in the sample, about 18% were seen once. Sequencing input: naive CD4+ T cells from blood. The receptors come from a woman younger than 30 in good health. Each CDR3 is given with its conserved first and last residue. The order of the fields is V gene, clone size, J gene, CDR3 protein. Expanded clones are given a class, and other clones once, few, many or no size at all.

>TRBV19|.|TRBJ2-1
CASSIGTGLAGGSYNEQFF
>TRBV19|few|TRBJ1-2
CASSMGQPYGYTF
>TRBV11-3|few|TRBJ2-5
CASSNRRDQYF
>TRBV5-1|few|TRBJ2-5
CASSSGTSGVQETQYF
>TRBV7-8|.|TRBJ2-1
CASSPRRLDLNEQFF
>TRBV29-1|.|TRBJ1-2
CSVESGTGDYGYTF
>TRBV7-8|.|TRBJ2-5
CASSLMGAQYF
>TRBV18|.|TRBJ2-1
CASSPTSGRASFNEQFF
>TRBV6-1|.|TRBJ1-5
CASSALIEQPQHF
>TRBV18|few|TRBJ2-7
CASSPGSYEQYF
>TRBV29-1|.|TRBJ1-4
CSVEDQDQGLGEKLFF
>TRBV15|few|TRBJ2-7
CATSREVRSSYEQYF
>TRBV5-1|.|TRBJ1-1
CASSFRGQVDTEAFF
>TRBV7-2|.|TRBJ2-3
CASSPQGAPDTQYF
>TRBV11-2|few|TRBJ2-5
CASSGTSETQYF
>TRBV2|few|TRBJ2-3
CASSGIRTDTQYF
>TRBV2|few|TRBJ2-7
CASSDPYEQYF
>TRBV7-9|.|TRBJ2-1
CASSHFPTGSGRRNEQFF
>TRBV13|few|TRBJ1-1
CASSLDPLRGLNTEAFF
>TRBV30|.|TRBJ2-7
CAWNLGSAYEQYF
>TRBV25-1|.|TRBJ1-1
CASSPQVDTEAFF
>TRBV7-2|.|TRBJ2-5
CASSRTSAETQYF
>TRBV30|.|TRBJ2-1
CAWSVGGGNNEQFF
>TRBV18|few|TRBJ1-1
CASSLTGNPNTEAFF
>TRBV19|few|TRBJ1-1
CARDGHNTEAFF
>TRBV5-4|few|TRBJ1-2
CASSLAAGGSNYGYTF
>TRBV25-1|.|TRBJ2-2
CASSAANTGELFF
>TRBV7-6|.|TRBJ2-7
CASRGGTDEQYF
>TRBV7-2|.|TRBJ2-7
CASSPTLNSEQYF
>TRBV5-1|.|TRBJ2-5
CASSRGQIQETQYF
>TRBV7-2|.|TRBJ2-7
CASSLAGGIAYEQYF
>TRBV5-1|.|TRBJ1-1
CASSLAIGTGANTEAFF
>TRBV18|.|TRBJ1-5
CASSPFGGKGNQPQHF
>TRBV15|.|TRBJ1-2
CATSRGRAGINFYGYTF
>TRBV4-3|.|TRBJ2-7
CASSQFPSGTGWYEQYF
>TRBV29-1|.|TRBJ1-2
CSVRDPGDYGYTF
>TRBV7-2|few|TRBJ2-1
CASSLGVNEQFF
>TRBV5-1|few|TRBJ2-5
CASSLGGTQETQYF